The 10 T cell receptor beta chains given below trace back to one sample, sequenced in a study of shared clonotypes between healthy human individuals. CD45RO-negative CD8 cells positively selected for CCR7 made up the naive population, which excluded terminally differentiated effector memory CD45RA+ cells. The protocol was immunoSEQ multiplex PCR, while the TCRdb copy is restricted to in-frame clones and leaves out a portion. The data contain around 2,100,000 clones, about 95% of them singletons. Sequenced sample: naive CD8+ T cells sorted from blood. Source of these receptors: a man aged 18 to 29 in good health.

The J gene is TRBJ1-1, the V gene TRBV27, with D perhaps matching TRBD1 (5 bases). Germline values: CDR1 MNHEY, CDR2 SMNVEV (reference sequence). V shed 7 bases and J shed 6 bases, with 15 bases lying between them. The CDR3 runs 13 residues. CDR3 region: CASKMRGGPEAFF. The CDR3 region has the DNA TGTGCCAGCAAAATGCGGGGGGGACCTGAAGCTTTCTTT.

The J gene is TRBJ2-3, the V gene TRBV6-1; TRBD2 might be the D (6 bases). CDR1 is MNHNS, CDR2 SASEGT, per germline. Trimming removed 3 bases at V and 9 bases at J, with 13 bases between. The CDR3 has 13 residues. The CDR3 spells CASSDLTGETQYF. The DNA of the CDR3 is TGTGCCAGCAGTGATTTGACGGGGGAAACGCAGTATTTT.

The J gene is TRBJ2-5, the V gene TRBV6-5; 12 bases agree with TRBD2. The CDR3 consists of 15 residues. Per the germline V gene, CDR1 is MNHEY and CDR2 is SVGAGI. V lost 6 bases to trimming and J lost 2 bases; unmatched junction nucleotides: 4. CDR3 sequence reads: CASRSTSGSQETQYF. The CDR3 nucleotides read TGTGCCAGCAGGTCGACTAGCGGGAGTCAAGAGACCCAGTACTTC.

The V call is TRBV7-6, the J call TRBJ1-1; D uncertain. The CDR3 covers 13 residues. The V and J ends lost 1 base and 7 bases respectively, with 10 bases between them. The germline gives CDR1 SGHVS, CDR2 FNYEAQ. The CDR3, as DNA: TGTGCCAGCAGCTTAGGTTTCGGGGATGAAGCTTTCTTT. Translated: CASSLGFGDEAFF.

In regard to this clone: Other nucleotide sequences from this sample produce the same CDR3. The chain carries TRBV19 and TRBJ2-7, with TRBD1 matching over 9 bases. With V trimmed by 6 bases and J by 4 bases, 4 bases remained unmatched. CDR1 and CDR2 from the germline V gene are LNHDA and SQIVND (reference sequence). CDR3 length equals 13 residues. The CDR3 DNA reads as TGTGCCAGTAGCTGGGGACAGGGTTACGAGCAGTACTTC. This gives the protein CASSWGQGYEQYF.

This sequence joins TRBV6-6 and TRBJ2-1; maybe TRBD1 (5 bases). V gave up 6 bases and J gave up 4 bases, with 10 bases separating them. This CDR3 region has 13 residues. The germline gives CDR1 MNHNY, CDR2 SVGAGI (reference sequence). In DNA, the CDR3 is TGTGCCAGCAGCCAACAGGTGTACAATGAGCAGTTCTTC. Protein product: CASSQQVYNEQFF.

The V gene is TRBV4-1, the J gene TRBJ2-1; 13 bases align to TRBD2. The germline gives CDR1 MGHRA, CDR2 YSYEKL. There are 16 residues in the CDR3. Losses at the gene ends were 3 bases for V and 9 bases for J; bases not matched to a gene: 8. DNA of the CDR3: TGCGCCAGCAGCCATCAAACTAGCGGGGGGGCCGGTGAGCAGTTCTTC. This sequence encodes CASSHQTSGGAGEQFF.

The chain couples TRBV10-3 to TRBJ1-2, with 8 bases identical to TRBD1. This CDR3 comprises 13 residues. J lost 5 bases, V lost 6 bases, and 5 bases had no gene match. Germline values: CDR1 ENHRY, CDR2 SYGVKD. Here the CDR3 DNA reads TGTGCCATCAGAGGACAGGGCCCTTATGGCTACACCTTC. Translating it yields CAIRGQGPYGYTF.

With regard to this clone: Other DNA variants within this sample encode the same CDR3. The V gene is TRBV27, the J gene TRBJ2-7; TRBD2 is a possible D gene (6 bases). Germline CDR1 and CDR2: MNHEY and SMNVEV (reference sequence). V lost 4 bases to trimming and J lost 2 bases, with 9 bases between them. The CDR3 is made up of 13 amino acids. DNA for the CDR3: TGTGCCAGCAGTTCGGGAGTTACCTACGAGCAGTACTTC. Its translation is CASSSGVTYEQYF.

This clone was counted between two and nine times. This sequence joins TRBV11-2 and TRBJ1-2; the D is unclear. V dropped 0 bases and J dropped 4 bases, with 15 bases sitting between them. Per germline, CDR1 SGHAT and CDR2 FQNNGV. The CDR3 is 16 residues long. The CDR3 DNA reads as TGTGCCAGCAGCTTAGATTCCTTCGTGGAGGGCTATGGCTACACCTTC. Translating it yields CASSLDSFVEGYGYTF.